The T cell receptor beta chain under discussion was sequenced for a study of T cell repertoires in aging, cancer and after chemotherapy. The overall study: Glioblastoma patients receiving temozolomide-based therapy gave paired samples before and after chemotherapy. The full dataset contained approximately 9.6 million TCR reads.

The template was genomic DNA from peripheral blood, not RNA. Rearranged V-D-J TRB sequences were amplified with a mixed TRB-A/B primer pool. A single record per CDR3 protein comes from TCRdb applying MiXCR to the multiplex PCR reads. Counted here are 1,200 or so distinct CDR3 sequences, around a fifth occurring once; the ten biggest clones make up more than 55%. This clonotype is medium-sized in the sample. Its antigen remains unknown. CDR3 size: 12 residues. Germline V gene lookup returns CDR1 SGHDT and CDR2 YYEEEE. The V gene lost 6 bases and the J gene lost 6 bases, with 13 bases spanning the gap. General study findings and limits: Untreated cancer patients had significantly lower blood TCR diversity than age-matched healthy donors. Median generation probability rose over the chemotherapy interval in each cancer cohort, suggesting rebound thymic output.

The sequence was obtained from a human donor with a solid tumor. The rearrangement links TRBV5-6 to TRBJ2-7, with D perhaps matching TRBD2 (5 bases). The sequenced sample was blood. CDR3 sequence reads: CASTSDGVEQYF. The CDR3 DNA follows: TGTGCCAGCACCAGTGACGGGGTCGAGCAGTACTTC.